The rows below give T cell receptor beta chains drawn from one sample of a study of blood T cell repertoires in COVID-19. Produced via immunoSEQ multiplex PCR; TCRdb's table is partial and in-frame only. This table holds roughly 250,000 clones, roughly 84% found once. The sample consisted of peripheral blood. These receptors came from a human donor with COVID-19, enrolled during active disease. The donor label of this sample is uncertain. Both conserved end residues are trimmed from each CDR3. The order of the fields is J gene, V gene, D gene, CDR3 protein. The D gene is left open where the match is weak.

TRBJ1-3,TRBV5-6,TRBD1,ASSRGQGVGNTIY
TRBJ2-5,TRBV19,NA,ASSISPGWETQY
TRBJ1-4,TRBV4-3,NA,ASSLSTGLNEKLF
TRBJ2-1,TRBV6-2/TRBV6-3,NA,ASSYGLTGSSYNEQF
TRBJ2-1,TRBV7-3,TRBD2,ASSTGLAHNEQF
TRBJ1-1,TRBV28,NA,ASSFTNVNTEAF
TRBJ2-3,TRBV28,NA,ASSSSPPTTDTQY
TRBJ1-5,TRBV19,NA,ASSIGSLSNQPQH
TRBJ1-6,TRBV6-5,TRBD1,ASSRQGSPLH
TRBJ2-3,TRBV6-6,NA,ASSYAGAGTDTQY
TRBJ1-1,TRBV11-1,NA,ATSLSGRNTEAF
TRBJ1-5,TRBV18,TRBD1,ASSLDRGGQPQH
TRBJ2-1,TRBV29-1,TRBD2,SAPVPKYSGRTNEQF
TRBJ1-5,TRBV6-5,NA,ASSKGVLRQPQH
TRBJ1-2,TRBV4-1,TRBD1,ASSQPTGIGYGYT
TRBJ1-2,TRBV5-4,TRBD1,ASSLIGDRGPRT